The subject of this entry is one T cell receptor beta chain. For every subset, genomic DNA was evenly distributed across several immunoSEQ plates. Sequenced by immunoSEQ multiplex PCR; TCRdb stores in-frame clones only, minus some. This sample yields about a million clones, of which 70% to 80% are seen a single time; more than 0.85% belongs to the top ten. This entry comes from a study of shared clonotypes between healthy human individuals. Per germline, CDR1 SNHLY and CDR2 FYNNEI. The CDR3 runs 15 residues. Between the trimmed V and J ends, which lost 5 bases and 6 bases, there was a span of 14 bases.

The origin of this receptor is a young man in good health. Some clones in this sample may be carry-over from other donors' samples. The gene calls are TRBV2 and TRBJ1-6, with TRBD1 as a possible D gene (5 bases). Sequenced: memory CD4+ T cells from PBMCs. This sample's subset: CD45RA-negative fraction. CDR3 sequence reads: CASSNWDPGNSPLHF. The CDR3 nucleotides are TGTGCCAGCAGTAACTGGGACCCGGGTAATTCACCCCTCCACTTT.